This T cell receptor (beta chain) was identified in a study of beta chain features in type 1 diabetes. General study findings and limits: Junctions at VDJ sites from type 1 diabetes patients had fewer insertions and more deletions. Healthy donors had naive, central memory and Treg TCRB repertoires that appeared less similar than those seen among patients. Moderately but significantly shorter TCRB CDR3s were found in Type 1 diabetes patients in all four CD4+ subsets.

This clone was found many times. What it binds is unknown. Using CD45RO/CCR7/CD25/CD127/CD95/CD27, CD4+ naive, central memory, regulatory and stem cell-like memory cells were sorted. Expressed TCRB transcripts were sequenced because the isolated RNA had all been reverse transcribed beforehand. The data were produced by immunoSEQ multiplex PCR, yet TCRdb's version contains in-frame clones alone and is incomplete. The profile shows roughly 310,000 clones, approximately 10% of them singletons. The CDR3 runs 15 residues. Per germline, CDR1 SQVTM and CDR2 ANQGSEA. Trimming at V came to 6 bases and at J to 0 bases, leaving 4 bases not matched to a gene.

The sequence came from a woman under 40 in good health. The sequenced material came from naive CD4+ T cells from blood. The chain couples TRBV29-1 to TRBJ2-6; 8 nucleotides match TRBD1. The CDR3 sequence is CSVRGPSSGANVLTF. In nucleotides, the CDR3 is TGCAGCGTCAGGGGGCCGAGCTCTGGGGCCAACGTCCTGACTTTC.